This TCR beta chain was sequenced during a study of shared clonotypes between healthy human individuals. TCRdb keeps only in-frame clones here, not all; method: immunoSEQ multiplex PCR. The repertoire holds 1,500,000 or so clones, approximately 98.5% seen once, with approximately 0.38% in the top ten. Germline CDR1 SGHKS, CDR2 YYEKEE (reference sequence). V gave up 4 bases and J gave up 4 bases, with 12 bases separating them. The CDR3 runs to 14 residues. The clonotype comes from a man aged 25-45 years in good health. The V call is TRBV5-5, the J call TRBJ2-1, with D uncertain. Sequencing used naive CD4+ T cells sorted from blood. Subset given: CD45RA+ positively selected. This CDR3 is CASSLLGLYNEQFF. As DNA, the CDR3 is TGTGCCAGCAGCCTTCTAGGGTTATACAATGAGCAGTTCTTC.